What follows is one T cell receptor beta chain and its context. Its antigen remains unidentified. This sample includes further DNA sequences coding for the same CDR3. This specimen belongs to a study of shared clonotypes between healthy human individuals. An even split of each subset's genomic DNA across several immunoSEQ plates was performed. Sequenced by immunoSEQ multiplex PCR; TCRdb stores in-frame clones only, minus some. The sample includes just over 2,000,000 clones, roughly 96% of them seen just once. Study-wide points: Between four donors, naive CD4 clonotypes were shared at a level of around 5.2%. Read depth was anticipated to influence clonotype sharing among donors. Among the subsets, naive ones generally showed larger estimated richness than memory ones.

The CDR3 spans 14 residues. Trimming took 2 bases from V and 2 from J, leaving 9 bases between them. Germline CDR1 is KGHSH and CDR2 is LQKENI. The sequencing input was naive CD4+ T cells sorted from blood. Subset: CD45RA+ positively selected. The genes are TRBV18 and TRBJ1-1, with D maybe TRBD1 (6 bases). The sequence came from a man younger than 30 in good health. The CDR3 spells CASSPAGANTEAFF. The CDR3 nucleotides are TGTGCCAGCTCACCAGCAGGGGCCAACACTGAAGCTTTCTTT.